This TCR beta chain was identified in a study of blood T cell repertoires in COVID-19. Overall study: Donors in the United States, Italy and Spain gave samples during acute or convalescent COVID-19. The cDNA or gDNA used as material had been derived from T cells, B-cell-depleted T cells, or PBMCs.

CDR1 and CDR2 from the germline V gene are SGHDT and YYEEEE. Trimming took off 4 bases at V and 2 bases at J, with 10 bases between the two ends. The CDR3 runs 13 residues. Original processing notes: Amplification from reference gene primers served as the basis for estimated nucleated cell counts. Produced via immunoSEQ multiplex PCR; TCRdb's table is partial and in-frame only. V and J calls and clone size follow that table, whereas D and trimming were derived from the DNA. The data hold 220,000 or so clones, with around 82% observed a single time. Sequencing was performed on peripheral blood. The chain is built from TRBV5-6 and TRBJ2-7; D is perhaps TRBD1 (6 bases). The TCR comes from a woman in her 70s with acute or convalescent COVID-19. CDR3 in DNA: TGTGCCAGCAGCCGATACAGGGCCTACGAGCAGTACTTC. This encodes CASSRYRAYEQYF.